Listed below are T cell receptor beta chains from one sample, sequenced in a study of blood T cell repertoires in COVID-19. Clones were read by immunoSEQ multiplex PCR, and TCRdb kept only the in-frame ones, dropping some. The data show 350,000 to 450,000 clones, roughly nine tenths seen once. Sequencing was carried out using PBMCs or T cells enriched from blood (not recorded which). These receptors originate from a woman aged 40 to 50 who had been exposed to COVID-19. CDR3s include the opening cysteine and the closing phenylalanine or tryptophan. D genes are given only for firm matches. Clone size is not always given. Where it is, it says once, few, many or a class for expanded clones.

j_call: TRBJ1-1
d_call: .
v_call: TRBV14
clone_size: .
cdr3_nt: TGTGCCAGCAGCCAAGGGGGAGGGAGACCTTTCTTT
cdr3_aa: CASSQGGGRPFF

j_call: TRBJ2-1
d_call: TRBD1
v_call: TRBV6-2/TRBV6-3
clone_size: .
cdr3_nt: TGTGCCAGCAGTTACGGGACAGGGGGCCCTCAGTTCTTC
cdr3_aa: CASSYGTGGPQFF

j_call: TRBJ2-5
d_call: .
v_call: TRBV5-1
clone_size: once
cdr3_nt: TGCGCCAGCAAGCTCCTGAGCTACCAAGAGACCCAGTACTTC
cdr3_aa: CASKLLSYQETQYF

j_call: TRBJ1-3
d_call: .
v_call: TRBV11-2
clone_size: .
cdr3_nt: TGTGCCAGCAGCCCACAGAGCTTATCTGGAAACACCATATATTTT
cdr3_aa: CASSPQSLSGNTIYF

j_call: TRBJ1-6
d_call: .
v_call: TRBV7-2
clone_size: .
cdr3_nt: TGTGCCAGCAGCTTCCCCAGTTCACCCCTCCACTTT
cdr3_aa: CASSFPSSPLHF

j_call: TRBJ1-5
d_call: .
v_call: TRBV5-8
clone_size: .
cdr3_nt: TGTGCCAGCAGCTATAACAGGGAAAGCAATCAGCCCCAGCATTTT
cdr3_aa: CASSYNRESNQPQHF

j_call: TRBJ2-5
d_call: .
v_call: TRBV18
clone_size: .
cdr3_nt: TGTGCCAGCTCACGTGACAGGACAGAGACCCAGTACTTC
cdr3_aa: CASSRDRTETQYF

j_call: TRBJ1-2
d_call: TRBD1
v_call: TRBV30
clone_size: .
cdr3_nt: TGTGCCTCCTTACCCCCGGGACAGGCTCTCTATGGCTACACCTTC
cdr3_aa: CASLPPGQALYGYTF

j_call: TRBJ1-1
d_call: .
v_call: TRBV7-3
clone_size: .
cdr3_nt: TGTGCCAGCAGCGAAGGGGCAGGGGTGAGATCTGAAGCTTTCTTT
cdr3_aa: CASSEGAGVRSEAFF

j_call: TRBJ1-4
d_call: .
v_call: TRBV7-2
clone_size: .
cdr3_nt: TGTGCCAGCAGCTTAGTCCAGGAAGAAAAACTGTTTTTT
cdr3_aa: CASSLVQEEKLFF

j_call: TRBJ1-2
d_call: TRBD1
v_call: TRBV7-2
clone_size: .
cdr3_nt: TGTGCCAGCAGCTTGTCAGGGGGTGTTGGCTACACCTTC
cdr3_aa: CASSLSGGVGYTF

j_call: TRBJ1-2
d_call: .
v_call: TRBV5-1
clone_size: .
cdr3_nt: TGCGCCAGCAGCTTGGACGAGGGGAGGGGCGGCTACACCTTC
cdr3_aa: CASSLDEGRGGYTF

j_call: TRBJ1-1
d_call: .
v_call: TRBV11-3
clone_size: once
cdr3_nt: TGTGCCAGCAGCTCCCGAGGGGGTCCGAGTTACACTGAAGCTTTCTTT
cdr3_aa: CASSSRGGPSYTEAFF

j_call: TRBJ1-1
d_call: .
v_call: TRBV2
clone_size: .
cdr3_nt: TGTGCCAGCAGTGCTGCGGAAGCTTTCTTT
cdr3_aa: CASSAAEAFF

j_call: TRBJ1-1
d_call: TRBD1
v_call: TRBV7-6
clone_size: .
cdr3_nt: TGTGCCAGCAGCCCTAGGACCATGACAGGGGTTACTGAAGCTTTCTTT
cdr3_aa: CASSPRTMTGVTEAFF

j_call: TRBJ2-7
d_call: .
v_call: TRBV2
clone_size: once
cdr3_nt: TGTGCCAGCTCTCGGACACGGTCCTACGAGCAGTACTTC
cdr3_aa: CASSRTRSYEQYF

j_call: TRBJ1-1
d_call: .
v_call: TRBV27
clone_size: .
cdr3_nt: TGTGCCAGCAGTTCGAGGCTCAAGAACACTGAAGCTTTCTTT
cdr3_aa: CASSSRLKNTEAFF

j_call: TRBJ2-2
d_call: .
v_call: TRBV12-3/TRBV12-4
clone_size: once
cdr3_nt: TGTGCCAGCAGTTTACGTGCCGGGGAGCTGTTTTTT
cdr3_aa: CASSLRAGELFF

j_call: TRBJ1-1
d_call: .
v_call: TRBV11-2
clone_size: .
cdr3_nt: TGTGCCAGCCTATCCTCACCGGGAGCCATGAACACTGAAGCTTTCTTT
cdr3_aa: CASLSSPGAMNTEAFF

j_call: TRBJ1-2
d_call: .
v_call: TRBV6-5
clone_size: .
cdr3_nt: TGTGCCAGCCAGATCAAGTTCGGAGCTAACTATGGCTACACCTTC
cdr3_aa: CASQIKFGANYGYTF

j_call: TRBJ2-3
d_call: .
v_call: TRBV12-3/TRBV12-4
clone_size: .
cdr3_nt: TGTGCCAGCAGCCCCGCCCTAGGTACGCAGTATTTT
cdr3_aa: CASSPALGTQYF

j_call: TRBJ1-2
d_call: .
v_call: TRBV10-3
clone_size: .
cdr3_nt: TGTGCCATCAGTGACCCCGGACAGAACTATGGCTACACCTTC
cdr3_aa: CAISDPGQNYGYTF

j_call: TRBJ2-1
d_call: .
v_call: TRBV11-3
clone_size: .
cdr3_nt: TGTGCCAGCAGCTTAGTACAGGGAAATGAGCAGTTCTTC
cdr3_aa: CASSLVQGNEQFF

j_call: TRBJ2-2
d_call: TRBD1
v_call: TRBV5-1
clone_size: .
cdr3_nt: TGCGCCAGCAGCACGGGACAGTTCACCGGGGAGCTGTTTTTT
cdr3_aa: CASSTGQFTGELFF

j_call: TRBJ1-6
d_call: .
v_call: TRBV18
clone_size: .
cdr3_nt: TGTGCCAGCTCACCGCAGGGCCCTAGAAATTCACCCCTCCACTTT
cdr3_aa: CASSPQGPRNSPLHF

j_call: TRBJ2-7
d_call: .
v_call: TRBV7-9
clone_size: .
cdr3_nt: TGTGCCAGCAGCTTAACGGCCTACGAGCAGTACTTC
cdr3_aa: CASSLTAYEQYF

j_call: TRBJ2-3
d_call: .
v_call: TRBV11-3
clone_size: .
cdr3_nt: TGTGCCAGCAGCATAACACTAGGAGATACGCAGTATTTT
cdr3_aa: CASSITLGDTQYF

j_call: TRBJ1-1
d_call: TRBD1
v_call: TRBV27
clone_size: .
cdr3_nt: TGTGCCAGCAGTTTATCGTCAGGGGGGAACACTGAAGCTTTCTTT
cdr3_aa: CASSLSSGGNTEAFF

j_call: TRBJ2-3
d_call: TRBD1
v_call: TRBV7-8
clone_size: .
cdr3_nt: TGTGCCAGCAGCTTTTCCGGGACAGGGGGCGGCACAGATACGCAGTATTTT
cdr3_aa: CASSFSGTGGGTDTQYF

j_call: TRBJ2-7
d_call: TRBD1
v_call: TRBV6-5
clone_size: .
cdr3_nt: TGTGCCAGCAGCGACAGGGGGTATTCCTACGAGCAGTACTTC
cdr3_aa: CASSDRGYSYEQYF

j_call: TRBJ2-2
d_call: TRBD2
v_call: TRBV19
clone_size: many
cdr3_nt: TGTGCCAGTAGTATACAAGCGGGAGCCACCGGGGAGCTGTTTTTT
cdr3_aa: CASSIQAGATGELFF

j_call: TRBJ1-3
d_call: .
v_call: TRBV11-2
clone_size: .
cdr3_nt: TGTGCCAGCAGCTTACAGGGTTTCTCTGGAAACACCATATATTTT
cdr3_aa: CASSLQGFSGNTIYF

j_call: TRBJ1-1
d_call: TRBD1
v_call: TRBV27
clone_size: .
cdr3_nt: TGTGCCAGCAGTTTTATCCGGGACAGGGGAAGCACTGAAGCTTTCTTT
cdr3_aa: CASSFIRDRGSTEAFF

j_call: TRBJ2-7
d_call: TRBD2
v_call: TRBV4-1
clone_size: .
cdr3_nt: TGCGCCAGCAGCCCGGAACGGACTAGCGGATCCTACGAGCAGTACTTC
cdr3_aa: CASSPERTSGSYEQYF

j_call: TRBJ1-5
d_call: TRBD1
v_call: TRBV7-9
clone_size: .
cdr3_nt: TGTGCCAGCAGCTTGGGGACAGGGAATAGCAATCAGCCCCAGCATTTT
cdr3_aa: CASSLGTGNSNQPQHF

j_call: TRBJ1-5
d_call: .
v_call: TRBV18
clone_size: .
cdr3_nt: TGTGCCAGCTCACCCCCCGGGGGGAGTAGCAATCAGCCCCAGCATTTT
cdr3_aa: CASSPPGGSSNQPQHF

j_call: TRBJ2-2
d_call: TRBD1
v_call: TRBV7-8
clone_size: .
cdr3_nt: TGTGCCAGCAGCTTATCTCAGGGGGTCGTAACCGGGGAGCTGTTTTTT
cdr3_aa: CASSLSQGVVTGELFF

j_call: TRBJ1-1
d_call: .
v_call: TRBV18
clone_size: .
cdr3_nt: TGTGCCAGCTCACCACCGAGGACAGCTAACACTGAAGCTTTCTTT
cdr3_aa: CASSPPRTANTEAFF

j_call: TRBJ1-2
d_call: .
v_call: TRBV7-2
clone_size: .
cdr3_nt: TGTGCCAGCAGCCTAGGACACGTCTATGGCTACACCTTC
cdr3_aa: CASSLGHVYGYTF

j_call: TRBJ2-7
d_call: TRBD2
v_call: TRBV19
clone_size: .
cdr3_nt: TGTGCCAGTAGTCCGCAGGGACTAGCGGGACTCTACGAGCAGTACTTC
cdr3_aa: CASSPQGLAGLYEQYF

j_call: TRBJ1-2
d_call: .
v_call: TRBV24-1
clone_size: .
cdr3_nt: TGTGCCACCAGTGAAGACAGACCCCCCTATGGCTACACCTTC
cdr3_aa: CATSEDRPPYGYTF

j_call: TRBJ2-7
d_call: TRBD2
v_call: TRBV30
clone_size: .
cdr3_nt: TGTGCCTGGAGTGTAGTAGCGGGGGGTCCCTACGAGCAGTACTTC
cdr3_aa: CAWSVVAGGPYEQYF

j_call: TRBJ2-3
d_call: .
v_call: TRBV30
clone_size: .
cdr3_nt: TGTGCCTGGAGTGTACGCGGGGGCATGTCGGATACGCAGTATTTT
cdr3_aa: CAWSVRGGMSDTQYF

j_call: TRBJ2-1
d_call: TRBD2
v_call: TRBV5-1
clone_size: .
cdr3_nt: TGCGCCAGCAGCAGGGGCCGGGGACTCCTAGCCGGGGGGGAGCAGTTCTTC
cdr3_aa: CASSRGRGLLAGGEQFF